Described below is a single T cell receptor beta chain sequence and its context. What it binds is unknown. The J segment lost 1 base and the V segment lost 2 bases, leaving 4 bases of the junction unmatched. The germline V gene has CDR1 KGHDR and CDR2 SFDVKD. This CDR3 comprises 17 residues. Sequencing was performed with immunoSEQ multiplex PCR; in TCRdb, only in-frame clones are kept and a portion is missing. The sample holds 150,000 or so clones; roughly nine tenths are singletons and the top ten take approximately 3.9%. The data were obtained in a study of T cell responses to AZD1222 COVID-19 vaccine. Study conclusions and caveats: Repertoires were obtained solely post-peak T cell response. Females outnumbered males among donors, who were mostly white British; clonal diversity was possibly underestimated.

The chain carries TRBV24-1 and TRBJ2-3; 11 bases agree with TRBD2. The receptor was isolated from an adult who received the AZD1222 COVID-19 vaccine. Sample: peripheral blood, taken 28 days after the second AZD1222 dose. The CDR3 region is CATSDSSGGPRTDTQYF. CDR3 coding DNA: TGTGCCACCAGTGATTCTAGCGGGGGGCCCCGCACAGATACGCAGTATTTT.